A single sample gave rise to the 18 T cell receptor beta chains below, sequenced in a study of CXCR3 chemokines and chemotherapy response in bladder cancer. MiXCR was run by TCRdb on the PCR reads, yielding one entry per CDR3 protein. The sample contains about 8,900 distinct CDR3 sequences, more than 20% of which appear only once. The sample was gathered from a patient whose treatment included neoadjuvant chemotherapy. These receptor sequences come from a human donor with bladder cancer that did not respond to neoadjuvant chemotherapy.

V gene TRBV12-3 or TRBV12-4 combines with J gene TRBJ1-3; D remains unclear. V lost 3 bases and J lost 4, with 10 bases in between. The CDR3 totals 14 residues. The CDR3 bases are TGTGCCAGCAGTTTCTGGACGGCGGGAAACACCATATATTTT. Amino acid sequence: CASSFWTAGNTIYF.

The chain couples TRBV4-3 to TRBJ2-7, with TRBD1 matching 11 bases. V lost 0 bases, J lost 6 bases, and 4 bases stayed unmatched. The CDR3 has 15 amino acids. CDR1 and CDR2 (germline): LGHNA, YSLEER. This CDR3 is CASSQDGTGGREQYF. The CDR3 DNA is TGCGCCAGCAGCCAAGATGGGACAGGGGGTCGCGAGCAGTACTTC.

In its sample, this clonotype was seen many times. This sequence joins TRBV6-2 or TRBV6-3 and TRBJ2-5, with 7 nucleotides matching TRBD1. Germline loops: CDR1 MNHEY, CDR2 SVGEGT. The junction had 6 bases not matched to a gene; V was cut back by 2 bases and J by 3 bases. This CDR3 contains 15 residues. For the CDR3, the DNA is TGTGCCAGCAGTTACATGGGGACAGTTAAAGAGACCCAGTACTTC. Protein sequence: CASSYMGTVKETQYF.

This clonotype was recorded many times. The rearrangement joins TRBV18 to TRBJ1-5, with 9 bases aligning to TRBD1. CDR1 KGHSH and CDR2 LQKENI come from the germline V gene. The CDR3 runs to 16 residues. The trim removed 3 bases at V and 0 bases at J, leaving 3 bases unmatched. In DNA form, the CDR3 reads TGTGCCAGCTCACCCGGGACAGGGAGTAGCAATCAGCCCCAGCATTTT. Its protein is CASSPGTGSSNQPQHF.

By sample share, this clonotype is medium-sized. For the CDR3, the DNA is TGTGCCAGCAGTTTCGGGGGGGGGTACAATGAGCAGTTCTTC. Its protein is CASSFGGGYNEQFF. The chain uses TRBV28 and TRBJ2-1; 8 bases are shared with TRBD2. J gave up 4 bases and V 3 bases, and 2 bases lay outside the gene matches. CDR3 size: 14 residues. The germline V gene has CDR1 MDHEN and CDR2 SYDVKM.

This clonotype was seen at least ten times. The rearrangement joins TRBV6-5 to TRBJ2-7; no reliable D call. The germline V gene encodes CDR1 MNHEY and CDR2 SVGAGI. Trimming removed 5 bases at V and 4 bases at J, with 12 bases between. The CDR3 runs 13 residues. CDR3 DNA sequence: TGTGCCAGCAGTCACCCCCCTAGGTACGAGCAGTACTTC. Translation gives CASSHPPRYEQYF.

This chain joins TRBV6-1 and TRBJ1-6; 9 positions match TRBD1. This CDR3 is 14 amino acids long. CDR1 is MNHNS, CDR2 SASEGT, per germline. V trimming: 6 bases; J trimming: 10 bases; junction bases outside the gene matches: 7. The DNA of the CDR3 is TGTGCCAGCAGGAGTACAGGGGGCCTGTCACCCCTCCACTTT. Protein: CASRSTGGLSPLHF.

This clonotype has ten or more counts. The chain links TRBV7-9 to TRBJ1-1, with 8 positions matching TRBD1. There are 16 residues in the CDR3. CDR1 and CDR2 (germline): SEHNR, FQNEAQ (reference sequence). J gave up 0 bases and V 5 bases, and 8 bases lay outside the gene matches. The CDR3 loop reads CASSPDRGVLNTEAFF. The CDR3 DNA follows: TGTGCCAGCAGCCCCGACAGGGGAGTATTGAACACTGAAGCTTTCTTT.

This clonotype was found a few times. The chain has TRBV20-1 and TRBJ1-1; D not resolved. Germline loops: CDR1 DFQATT, CDR2 SNEGSKA (reference sequence). The CDR3 spans 13 residues. Trimming pared 0 bases from V and 4 bases from J, leaving 9 bases between. The CDR3 region has the DNA TGCAGTGCTAGAGAAACGTCTAGCACTGAAGCTTTCTTT. Protein product: CSARETSSTEAFF.

The CDR3 bases are TGTGCCAGCAGGGGGGGACAGGGCTACAATGAGCAGTTCTTC. It is translated as CASRGGQGYNEQFF. This sequence joins TRBV6-1 and TRBJ2-1; 9 nucleotides line up with TRBD1. V dropped 6 bases and J dropped 3; count of bases not matched to a gene: 3. Germline assignment: CDR1 MNHNS and CDR2 SASEGT. The CDR3 totals 14 residues.

In its sample, this clonotype is large (0.1 to 1%). The CDR3 DNA reads as TGTGCCAGCAGCACTTTGAAGACAGGGGGCCTGTCACCCCTCCACTTT. Translation: CASSTLKTGGLSPLHF. The V and J genes are TRBV6-2 or TRBV6-3 and TRBJ1-6; TRBD1 matches at 10 bases. CDR1 MNHEY and CDR2 SVGEGT come from the germline V gene. The CDR3 sequence is 16 residues long. After removal of 6 bases from V and 10 bases from J, the junction contained 12 bases not matched to a gene.

This clonotype was recorded only once. A single base is all that separates this from a far larger clone, so a read error is likely. CDR3 sequence reads: CASSNGRLTTNEKLFF. DNA of the CDR3: TGTGCCAGCAGCAACGGACGCCTTACAACTAATGAAAAACTGTTTTTT. V gene TRBV6-2 or TRBV6-3 combines with J gene TRBJ1-4; D not resolved. V dropped 6 bases and J dropped 0 bases, with 14 bases sitting between them. CDR1 is MNHEY and CDR2 is SVGEGT in the germline V gene. The CDR3 consists of 16 residues.

In its sample, this clonotype was seen many times. The chain joins TRBV9 to TRBJ2-1; TRBD2 aligns across 11 bases. Germline-derived CDR1 and CDR2 are SGDLS and YYNGEE. The junction had 2 bases not matched to a gene; V was cut back by 3 bases and J by 6 bases. This CDR3 comprises 14 residues. CDR3 sequence (DNA): TGTGCCAGCAGCGGACTAGCGGGGTTCAATGAGCAGTTCTTC. Translating it yields CASSGLAGFNEQFF.

With regard to this clonotype: A single base is all that separates this from a far larger clone, so a read error is likely. Given the absence of the conserved phenylalanine or tryptophan at the CDR3 end, a read error is likely. The chain carries TRBV6-5 and TRBJ1-2; D ambiguous. The CDR3 contains 14 residues. V lost 7 bases and J lost 0, with 12 bases in between. CDR1 MNHEY and CDR2 SVGAGI come from the germline V gene. The CDR3 reads CASIQGQANYGYTY. The CDR3 coding sequence is TGTGCCAGCATCCAAGGTCAAGCTAACTATGGCTACACCTAC.

Many counts were recorded for this clonotype. The chain links TRBV20-1 to TRBJ2-5; possible D gene TRBD2, 5 bases. Between the trimmed V and J ends, which lost 3 bases and 3 bases, there was a span of 8 bases. CDR1 is DFQATT, CDR2 SNEGSKA, per germline (reference sequence). This CDR3 comprises 12 residues. CDR3 coding DNA: TGCAGTGCTAGTATCGGGGAAGAGACCCAGTACTTC. It specifies CSASIGEETQYF.

The table lists this clonotype with many counts. The gene calls are TRBV27 and TRBJ1-1, with D tentatively TRBD1 (5 bases). Trimming cost V 3 bases and J 5 bases, with 19 bases left between them. CDR1 MNHEY and CDR2 SMNVEV come from the germline V gene (reference sequence). The CDR3 is made up of 16 amino acids. The CDR3 DNA is TGTGCCAGCAGTTTGTCGGGGGTAATTTTCGGGACTGAAGCTTTCTTT. It specifies CASSLSGVIFGTEAFF.

This clonotype qualifies as medium-sized. The chain combines TRBV27 with TRBJ1-5; D not resolved. The CDR3 spans 16 residues. Germline V gene data show CDR1 as MNHEY and CDR2 as SMNVEV (reference sequence). Between the trimmed V and J ends, which lost 6 bases and 2 bases, there was a span of 17 bases. The CDR3 here is CASSLYPFRGNQPQHF. As DNA, the CDR3 is TGTGCCAGCAGCCTCTACCCTTTCCGAGGCAATCAGCCCCAGCATTTT.

In this sample, this clonotype turned up many times. This chain uses TRBV28 with TRBJ2-7; D perhaps matches TRBD2 (6 bases). The CDR3 runs to 16 residues. Looked up from germline, CDR1 is MDHEN and CDR2 is SYDVKM. Trimming shortened V by 7 bases and J by 5 bases, and 24 bases separated the two germline ends. CDR3 region: CASIRSGLPTGNEQYF. The DNA for the CDR3 is TGTGCCAGCATCCGATCGGGACTCCCAACAGGCAACGAGCAGTACTTC.